This T cell receptor beta chain was identified during a study of T cell repertoires in cytomegalovirus infection. The CDR3 covers 15 residues. V gave up 5 bases and J gave up 2 bases, with 12 bases separating them. CDR1 and CDR2 (germline): SNHLY, FYNNEI. TCRdb re-called the reads with MiXCR, one entry per CDR3 protein. The data show approximately 470,000 distinct CDR3 sequences, roughly 43% seen once. This clonotype was counted between two and nine times. Antigen: not known. The sequencing here drew on cultured PBMCs, taken from culture after CMV antigen stimulation. V usage is TRBV2 and J usage is TRBJ2-2; no definite D call. This clonotype was sampled from a human donor in good health (CMV status not recorded). Some clones in this sample may be carry-over from other donors' samples. CDR3 sequence: CASSRPKTNTGELFF. The CDR3, as DNA: TGTGCCAGCAGTCGACCTAAGACCAACACCGGGGAGCTGTTTTTT.